These T cell receptor beta chains were read from a single sample in a study of shared clonotypes between healthy human individuals. The repertoire was sequenced with immunoSEQ multiplex PCR; TCRdb's copy has only in-frame clones and lacks some. The table lists more than 1,200,000 clones, 97% to 99% of them singletons. Sequenced: naive CD4+ T cells sorted from blood. The receptors come from a man aged 25 to 45 in good health. CDR3s leave out the opening cysteine and the closing phenylalanine or tryptophan. Each record gives: D gene, V gene, J gene, CDR3 protein. A D gene is named only where the DNA matches it firmly.

d_gene: TRBD1; v_gene: TRBV7-2; j_gene: TRBJ1-1; CDR3aa: ASSLGTGRSAF
d_gene: TRBD2; v_gene: TRBV18; j_gene: TRBJ2-1; CDR3aa: ASSPPGTSAYSEQF
d_gene: TRBD2; v_gene: TRBV6-1; j_gene: TRBJ2-7; CDR3aa: ASSEALAGGKEQY
d_gene: -; v_gene: TRBV6-9; j_gene: TRBJ1-4; CDR3aa: ASNSSTKWGGSEEKLF
d_gene: TRBD2; v_gene: TRBV7-9; j_gene: TRBJ2-7; CDR3aa: ASRTSGTDEQY
d_gene: -; v_gene: TRBV10-1; j_gene: TRBJ2-1; CDR3aa: ASSESIGYEQF
d_gene: TRBD1; v_gene: TRBV27; j_gene: TRBJ2-3; CDR3aa: ASSVGTGGADTQY
d_gene: TRBD1; v_gene: TRBV11-2; j_gene: TRBJ1-2; CDR3aa: ASSDTRTGGSYGYT
d_gene: -; v_gene: TRBV18; j_gene: TRBJ1-4; CDR3aa: ASSPAARTNEKLF
d_gene: -; v_gene: TRBV10-2; j_gene: TRBJ2-3; CDR3aa: ASSDLVGPSTDTQY
d_gene: TRBD1; v_gene: TRBV27; j_gene: TRBJ2-5; CDR3aa: ASTETGAKETQY
d_gene: TRBD1; v_gene: TRBV27; j_gene: TRBJ2-7; CDR3aa: ASSPGTGEGPPYEQY
d_gene: -; v_gene: TRBV5-4; j_gene: TRBJ2-5; CDR3aa: ASSLRGGLQETQY
d_gene: TRBD1; v_gene: TRBV9; j_gene: TRBJ1-3; CDR3aa: ASKGQGAVGNTIY
d_gene: -; v_gene: TRBV18; j_gene: TRBJ2-5; CDR3aa: ASSPGEETQY
d_gene: -; v_gene: TRBV6-5; j_gene: TRBJ2-7; CDR3aa: ASSYSGGGSYEQY
d_gene: -; v_gene: TRBV4-3; j_gene: TRBJ1-2; CDR3aa: ASSSTLTSPSYT
d_gene: TRBD2; v_gene: TRBV7-3; j_gene: TRBJ2-5; CDR3aa: ASSIAGLETQY
d_gene: -; v_gene: TRBV15; j_gene: TRBJ2-3; CDR3aa: ATSRDPRTDTQY
d_gene: -; v_gene: TRBV7-6; j_gene: TRBJ2-3; CDR3aa: ASSLAYFTDTQY
d_gene: -; v_gene: TRBV29-1; j_gene: TRBJ2-2; CDR3aa: SGGRGAGELF
d_gene: -; v_gene: TRBV14; j_gene: TRBJ2-3; CDR3aa: ASSRGDTQY
d_gene: -; v_gene: TRBV9; j_gene: TRBJ2-7; CDR3aa: ASSVGFSGAPSKQY
d_gene: TRBD1; v_gene: TRBV5-1; j_gene: TRBJ1-5; CDR3aa: ASSLGPTGAEQPQH
d_gene: TRBD2; v_gene: TRBV5-1; j_gene: TRBJ2-1; CDR3aa: ASSTWTSGIGNEQF
d_gene: -; v_gene: TRBV2; j_gene: TRBJ1-2; CDR3aa: ASREGNGYT
d_gene: -; v_gene: TRBV6-6; j_gene: TRBJ1-1; CDR3aa: ASSSGPPLAEAF
d_gene: -; v_gene: TRBV9; j_gene: TRBJ2-3; CDR3aa: ASSVGASSTDTQY
d_gene: TRBD2; v_gene: TRBV5-1; j_gene: TRBJ2-1; CDR3aa: ASRASGGNEQF
d_gene: -; v_gene: TRBV7-9; j_gene: TRBJ2-5; CDR3aa: ASSLRGSYPETQY
d_gene: -; v_gene: TRBV28; j_gene: TRBJ1-1; CDR3aa: ASSPLLGGNTEAF
d_gene: TRBD1; v_gene: TRBV18; j_gene: TRBJ2-1; CDR3aa: ASSPLRTGGSVGVDEQF
d_gene: -; v_gene: TRBV27; j_gene: TRBJ2-5; CDR3aa: ASSLVRSGETQY
d_gene: TRBD2; v_gene: TRBV5-1; j_gene: TRBJ2-1; CDR3aa: ASSLVAGGRNEQF
d_gene: -; v_gene: TRBV6-5; j_gene: TRBJ1-2; CDR3aa: ASRPLSPYGYT
d_gene: -; v_gene: TRBV5-1; j_gene: TRBJ2-2; CDR3aa: ASSLSVGLNTGELF
d_gene: TRBD1; v_gene: TRBV18; j_gene: TRBJ1-3; CDR3aa: ASTGVAGNTIY
d_gene: -; v_gene: TRBV7-3; j_gene: TRBJ2-1; CDR3aa: ASSLTPTSRPHNEQF
d_gene: -; v_gene: TRBV2; j_gene: TRBJ1-4; CDR3aa: ASGPEMGEKLF
d_gene: -; v_gene: TRBV27; j_gene: TRBJ1-4; CDR3aa: ASSRGLANEKLF
d_gene: -; v_gene: TRBV25-1; j_gene: TRBJ2-1; CDR3aa: ASSDGGTYNEQF
d_gene: -; v_gene: TRBV18; j_gene: TRBJ2-5; CDR3aa: ASSPTGTQETQY
d_gene: TRBD1; v_gene: TRBV5-4; j_gene: TRBJ2-2; CDR3aa: ASSLGQGSDGELF
d_gene: -; v_gene: TRBV30; j_gene: TRBJ2-7; CDR3aa: AWSVPRMTYEQY
d_gene: -; v_gene: TRBV27; j_gene: TRBJ2-3; CDR3aa: ASTLRYRAGTDTQY
d_gene: TRBD2; v_gene: TRBV4-1; j_gene: TRBJ2-1; CDR3aa: ASSQLTSGRTHNEQF
d_gene: -; v_gene: TRBV5-8; j_gene: TRBJ2-7; CDR3aa: ASRSVYEQY
d_gene: -; v_gene: TRBV10-3; j_gene: TRBJ2-1; CDR3aa: AISEPAGSLEQF
d_gene: -; v_gene: TRBV7-2; j_gene: TRBJ1-1; CDR3aa: ASSLKGTMNTEAF
d_gene: TRBD2; v_gene: TRBV29-1; j_gene: TRBJ2-2; CDR3aa: SVELAGVDTGELF
d_gene: TRBD1; v_gene: TRBV2; j_gene: TRBJ1-1; CDR3aa: ASSGPGQDDTEAF
d_gene: TRBD1; v_gene: TRBV19; j_gene: TRBJ2-7; CDR3aa: ASRAQPGQGRYEQY
d_gene: -; v_gene: TRBV5-6; j_gene: TRBJ1-5; CDR3aa: ASSLETDRNQPQH
d_gene: -; v_gene: TRBV5-6; j_gene: TRBJ2-1; CDR3aa: ASSRGPSYNEQF